This TCR beta chain comes out of a study of human T cells and chemical hapten exposure. In the original workflow: Samples ranged from roughly 20,000 to 750,000 TCRs, with a median of about 96,000. MiXCR was run by TCRdb on the RACE reads, yielding one entry per CDR3 protein. These V and J calls rely on TCRdb rather than the paper's analysis. The repertoire holds roughly 360,000 distinct CDR3 sequences, approximately 4.4% seen once, with around 2% in the top ten. The CDR3 contains 15 residues. The germline CDR1 and CDR2 sequences are SGHRS and YFSETQ. After removal of 4 bases from V and 5 bases from J, the junction contained 5 bases not matched to a gene. This clonotype has more than one count but fewer than ten. No antigen is known for it. Time point in this sample: patch test 1, 2 weeks after DPC sensitization. Noted treatment: therapeutic diphenylcyclopropenone sensitization with weekly scalp DPC.

Regarding the study as a whole: Sensitizing to DPC left TCRs with a frequency above 1 in 1000 unaltered.

This chain connects TRBV5-1 to TRBJ2-1, with 11 bases lining up with TRBD2. This clonotype originated in a woman between 50 and 59 years old with alopecia areata. Some clones in this sample may be carry-over from other donors' samples. Material: whole blood, obtained in connection with sensitization to the hapten diphenylcyclopropenone (DPC). CDR3 coding DNA: TGCGCCAGCAGCCACGGGACTAGCGGAAACAATGAGCAGTTCTTC. Protein product: CASSHGTSGNNEQFF.